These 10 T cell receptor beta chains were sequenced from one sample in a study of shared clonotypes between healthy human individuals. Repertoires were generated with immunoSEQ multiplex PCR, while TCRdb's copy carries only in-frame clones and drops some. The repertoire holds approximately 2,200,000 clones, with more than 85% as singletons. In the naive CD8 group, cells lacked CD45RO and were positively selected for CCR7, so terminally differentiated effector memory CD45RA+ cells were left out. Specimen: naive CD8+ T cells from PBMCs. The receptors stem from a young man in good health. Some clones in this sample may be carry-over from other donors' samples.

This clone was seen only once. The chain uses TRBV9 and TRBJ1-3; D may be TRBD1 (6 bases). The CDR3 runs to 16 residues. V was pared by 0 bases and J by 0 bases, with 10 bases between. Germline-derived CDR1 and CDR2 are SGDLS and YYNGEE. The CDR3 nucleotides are TGTGCCAGCAGCGTAGTCGGGACAACCTCTGGAAACACCATATATTTT. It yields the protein CASSVVGTTSGNTIYF.

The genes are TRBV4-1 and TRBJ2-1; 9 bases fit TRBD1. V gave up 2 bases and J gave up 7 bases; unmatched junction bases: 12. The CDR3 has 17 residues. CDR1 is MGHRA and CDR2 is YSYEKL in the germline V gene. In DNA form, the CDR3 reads TGCGCCAGCAGCCAACCACCGGACAGGGGTTCCCGGAATGAGCAGTTCTTC. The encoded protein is CASSQPPDRGSRNEQFF.

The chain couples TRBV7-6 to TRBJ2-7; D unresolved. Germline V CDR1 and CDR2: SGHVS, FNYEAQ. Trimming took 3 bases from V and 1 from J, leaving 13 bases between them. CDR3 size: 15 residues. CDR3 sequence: CASSLGSSRSYEQYF. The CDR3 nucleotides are TGTGCCAGCAGCTTGGGGTCTAGTCGGTCCTACGAGCAGTACTTC.

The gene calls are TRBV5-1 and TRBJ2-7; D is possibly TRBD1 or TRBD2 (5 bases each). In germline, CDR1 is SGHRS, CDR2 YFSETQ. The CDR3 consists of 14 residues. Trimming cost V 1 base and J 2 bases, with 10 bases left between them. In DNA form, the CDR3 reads TGCGCCAGCAGCTTGAGGGACGGAGCCTACGAGCAGTACTTC. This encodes CASSLRDGAYEQYF.

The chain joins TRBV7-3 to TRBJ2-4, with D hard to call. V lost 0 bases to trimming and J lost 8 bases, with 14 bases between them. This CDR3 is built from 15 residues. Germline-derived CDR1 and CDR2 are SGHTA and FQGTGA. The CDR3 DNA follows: TGTGCCAGCAGCTTAACGGGGTCACAAGGCGACATTCAGTACTTC. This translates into CASSLTGSQGDIQYF.

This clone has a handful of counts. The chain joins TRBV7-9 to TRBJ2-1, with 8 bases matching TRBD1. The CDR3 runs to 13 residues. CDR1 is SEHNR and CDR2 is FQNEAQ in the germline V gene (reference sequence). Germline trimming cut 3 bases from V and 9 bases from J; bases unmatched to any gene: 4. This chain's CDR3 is CASSFPGGSEQFF. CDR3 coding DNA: TGTGCCAGCAGCTTCCCAGGGGGCAGTGAGCAGTTCTTC.

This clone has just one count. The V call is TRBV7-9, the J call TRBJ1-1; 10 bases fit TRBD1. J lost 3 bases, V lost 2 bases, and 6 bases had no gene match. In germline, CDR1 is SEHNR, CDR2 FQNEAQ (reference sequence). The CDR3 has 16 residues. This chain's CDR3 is CASSLFATGGDTEAFF. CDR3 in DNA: TGTGCCAGCAGCTTATTCGCGACAGGGGGCGACACTGAAGCTTTCTTT.

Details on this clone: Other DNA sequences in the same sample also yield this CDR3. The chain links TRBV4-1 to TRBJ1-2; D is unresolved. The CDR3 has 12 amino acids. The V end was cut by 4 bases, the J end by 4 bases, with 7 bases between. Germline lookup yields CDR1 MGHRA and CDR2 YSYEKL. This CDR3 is CASSPGGYGYTF. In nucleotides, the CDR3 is TGCGCCAGCAGCCCAGGCGGCTATGGCTACACCTTC.

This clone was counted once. The CDR3 DNA follows: TGCGCCAGCAGCTTGGTCCCCTCTACAGGGGGAAATCAGCCCCAGCATTTT. As protein: CASSLVPSTGGNQPQHF. The genes are TRBV5-1 and TRBJ1-5, with 8 nucleotides matching TRBD1. In germline, CDR1 is SGHRS, CDR2 YFSETQ. The CDR3 sequence is 17 residues long. Trimming cost V 0 bases and J 4 bases; bases outside gene matches: 9.

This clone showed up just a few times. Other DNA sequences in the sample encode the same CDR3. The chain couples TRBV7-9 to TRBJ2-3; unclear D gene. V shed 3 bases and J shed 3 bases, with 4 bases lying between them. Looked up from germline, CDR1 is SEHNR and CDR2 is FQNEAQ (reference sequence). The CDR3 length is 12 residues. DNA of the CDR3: TGTGCCAGCAGCTTGGGGACAGATACGCAGTATTTT. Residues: CASSLGTDTQYF.